The 9 T cell receptor beta chains presented below share a single source sample, sequenced in a study of blood T cells in healthy people across ages. A second roughly 7 to 12 cycle PCR used barcoded and J-beta primers. TCRdb analysed the 5' RACE reads with MiXCR anew, one entry per CDR3 protein. In the table there are around 780,000 distinct CDR3 sequences, around 25% of which are singletons. The same data also went into a second study, on T cells of mothers and their children.

The sequenced sample consisted of blood. Source of these receptors: a boy aged 5-17 years in good health.

The chain is built from TRBV5-4 and TRBJ1-1; 8 bases agree with TRBD1. Germline V gene sequence: CDR1 SGHNT, CDR2 YYREEE (reference sequence). V lost 9 bases to trimming and J lost 3 bases; unmatched junction nucleotides: 10. The CDR3 is 14 residues long. The DNA of the CDR3 is TGTGCCACTTCCCCATCAGGGGGCTACACTGAAGCTTTCTTT. Encoded protein: CATSPSGGYTEAFF.

The chain has TRBV4-2 and TRBJ1-1; D might be TRBD1 (5 bases). This CDR3 comprises 17 residues. Trimming pared 4 bases from V and 0 bases from J, leaving 18 bases between. Germline loops: CDR1 LGHNA, CDR2 YNFKEQ. The CDR3 spells CASSRRGVDSVNTEAFF. CDR3 nucleotides: TGTGCCAGCAGCCGCCGGGGGGTAGACAGCGTGAACACTGAAGCTTTCTTT.

The CDR3 protein is CASSSGTGTFISPLHF. The CDR3 DNA follows: TGTGCCAGTAGTTCAGGGACAGGGACTTTCATCTCACCCCTCCACTTT. V and J are TRBV19 and TRBJ1-6, with 9 bases matching TRBD1. CDR3 length: 16 residues. Germline CDR1 LNHDA, CDR2 SQIVND (reference sequence). V trimming: 5 bases; J trimming: 10 bases; junction bases outside the gene matches: 12.

In this sample, this clonotype turned up a few times. The junction departs from the called germline gene at one end, perhaps through a read error. The chain couples TRBV5-7 to TRBJ2-5, with D possibly called TRBD1 or TRBD2 (5 bases each). The DNA end lines up better with TRBJ2-7; the J call may be wrong. TRBV5-7 is classed as an ORF, of uncertain function. The CDR3 extends over 15 amino acids. CDR3 sequence reads: CACSNTEGPTYEQYF. The CDR3 DNA reads as TGTGCCTGCAGCAATACCGAGGGGCCCACCTACGAGCAGTACTTC.

CDR3 sequence (DNA): TGTGCCAGCAGCGCTAGCGGACTATTCCAAGAGACCCAGTACTTC. This encodes CASSASGLFQETQYF. The chain joins TRBV9 to TRBJ2-5; 7 bases line up with TRBD2. The V gene end was trimmed by 3 bases and the J gene end by 1 base; junction bases not matched to a gene: 6. The CDR3 is made up of 15 amino acids. The V gene's germline CDR1 is SGDLS and CDR2 YYNGEE.

The chain recombines TRBV19 with TRBJ1-1, with TRBD1 as a possible D gene (6 bases). Germline CDR1 LNHDA, CDR2 SQIVND (reference sequence). Trimming left V 8 bases short and J 0 bases short, with 13 bases between. This CDR3 is built from 14 residues. The CDR3 here is CASGNRALNTEAFF. The CDR3 DNA sequence: TGTGCCAGTGGGAACAGGGCCTTGAACACTGAAGCTTTCTTT.

This clonotype was seen only a few times. V gene TRBV5-1 combines with J gene TRBJ2-3; maybe TRBD2 (7 bases). The CDR3 runs to 18 residues. Germline V gives CDR1 SGHRS, CDR2 YFSETQ. The V end lost 5 bases, the J end lost 1 base, and 23 bases lay between the germline ends. CDR3 nucleotides: TGCGCCAGCAGTTACCCCGAGGGGGGGTTAAGTGGCACAGATACGCAGTATTTT. Its translation: CASSYPEGGLSGTDTQYF.

This clonotype was seen a few times. The J gene is TRBJ2-3, the V gene TRBV3-1; TRBD2 matches 10 bases. The CDR3 contains 15 residues. Germline lookup yields CDR1 LGHDT and CDR2 YNNKEL (reference sequence). V was pared by 6 bases and J by 9 bases, with 12 bases of the junction left unmatched. Here the CDR3 DNA reads TGTGCCAGCAGGTACGGGACTAGCGAAGACGGCACGCAGTATTTT. Its protein product is CASRYGTSEDGTQYF.

About this clonotype itself: One end of the junction varies from germline; a read error may be responsible. The V gene is TRBV6-1, the J gene TRBJ2-4; TRBD1 is a possible D gene (6 bases). The CDR3 has 14 amino acids. CDR1 and CDR2 from the germline V gene are MNHNS and SASEGT. CDR3 DNA: TGTGCCAGCAGTGAATCAGGGGCCAAAAACATTCACTACTTC. It translates to CASSESGAKNIHYF.